The clone carrying this T cell receptor (beta chain) has just one count. Its antigen is unidentified. The germline gives CDR1 DFQATT, CDR2 SNEGSKA (reference sequence). Trimming took 6 bases from V and 1 from J, leaving 7 bases between them. This CDR3 region has 11 residues. This sample is part of a study of cytomegalovirus exposure and HLA in healthy donors. The PCR used 60 Vbeta and 13 Jbeta primers. As originally analysed: Unique TCR beta chains totaled roughly 81 million in a later count, with around 12 million of them shared. Produced via immunoSEQ multiplex PCR; TCRdb's table is partial and in-frame only. V and J calls and clone size are copied from that table; D and trimming were computed from the DNA. The data hold more than 95,000 clones, with 81% observed a single time. Findings of the study overall: Some V segments, including TRBV6-2 and TRBV6-3, were excluded as indistinguishable. The study carried out a later analysis of TCR beta sequences. It associated some 18,000 of them with specific HLA alleles at a false discovery rate of 0.05. In a later analysis, across HLA loci, associated TCR counts were highest for DRB1, lowest for HLA-C.

This chain connects TRBV20-1 to TRBJ2-7; D is uncertain. This receptor was taken from a woman aged 30 to 39 in good health and CMV-seronegative. Sample: PBMCs. The chain's CDR3 is CSALVSYEQYF. As DNA, the CDR3 is TGCAGTGCCTTAGTTTCCTACGAGCAGTACTTC.